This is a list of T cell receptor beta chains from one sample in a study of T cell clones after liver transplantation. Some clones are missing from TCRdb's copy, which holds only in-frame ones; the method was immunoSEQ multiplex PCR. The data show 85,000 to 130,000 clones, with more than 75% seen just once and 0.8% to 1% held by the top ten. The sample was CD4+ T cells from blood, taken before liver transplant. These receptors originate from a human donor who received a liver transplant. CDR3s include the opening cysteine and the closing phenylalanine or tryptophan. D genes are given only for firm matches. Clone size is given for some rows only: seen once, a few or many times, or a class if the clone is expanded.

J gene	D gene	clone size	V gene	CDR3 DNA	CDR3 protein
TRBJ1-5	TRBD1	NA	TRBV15	TGTGCCACCAGCAGCGGGACAGGGGATGGCAATCAGCCCCAGCATTTT	CATSSGTGDGNQPQHF
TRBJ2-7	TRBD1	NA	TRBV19	TGTGCCAGTAGTGTAGACAGGGCCGAGCAGTACTTC	CASSVDRAEQYF
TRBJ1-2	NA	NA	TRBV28	TGTGCCGTGTGGGAGACCGTCGCTGGCTACACCTTC	CAVWETVAGYTF
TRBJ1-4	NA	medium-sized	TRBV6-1	TGTGCCAGCGAGCTGAGGAGGGAAAAACTGTTTTTT	CASELRREKLFF
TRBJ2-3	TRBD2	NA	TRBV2	TGTGCCAGCAGTAATCTAGCGGGAGGGGCAGATACGCAGTATTTT	CASSNLAGGADTQYF
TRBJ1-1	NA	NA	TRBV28	TGTGCCAGCAGTTTCCTCAATCCGGGACTCGGGGCAGCTTTCTTT	CASSFLNPGLGAAFF
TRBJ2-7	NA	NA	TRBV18	TGTGCCAGCTCACCAAACAAGGCTTACTACGAGCAGTACTTC	CASSPNKAYYEQYF
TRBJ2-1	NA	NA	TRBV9	TGTGCCAGCAGCGCTGACTTACGGGGCGAGCAGTTCTTC	CASSADLRGEQFF
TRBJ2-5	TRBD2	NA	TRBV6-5	TGTGCCAGCAGTCTCACTAGCGGGGGTTCGGAGACCCAGTACTTC	CASSLTSGGSETQYF
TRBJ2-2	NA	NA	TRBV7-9	TGTGCCAGCAGCCGGGGTGGCGGGGAGCTGTTTTTT	CASSRGGGELFF
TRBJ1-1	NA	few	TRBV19	TGTGCCAGTGGTTTAACCAGGGACACTGAAGCTTTCTTT	CASGLTRDTEAFF
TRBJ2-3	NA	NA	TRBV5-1	TGCGCCAGCAGCCCTACACGGGCAGATACGCAGTATTTT	CASSPTRADTQYF
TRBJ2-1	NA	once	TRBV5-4	TGTGCCAGCAGCTCCTACAATGAGCAGTTCTTC	CASSSYNEQFF
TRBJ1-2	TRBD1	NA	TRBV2	TGTGCCAGCAGAGGGGACAGGACAAGTTATGGCTACACCTTC	CASRGDRTSYGYTF
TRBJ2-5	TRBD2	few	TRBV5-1	TGCGCCAGCATGGCGGGAGGAGGAGAGACCCAGTACTTC	CASMAGGGETQYF
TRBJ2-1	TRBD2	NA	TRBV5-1	TGCGCCAGCAGCTGGAGTAGCGGGAGCCACAATGAGCAGTTCTTC	CASSWSSGSHNEQFF
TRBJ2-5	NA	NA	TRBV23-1	TGCGCCAGCAGTCAACCCGACCAAGAGACCCAGTACTTC	CASSQPDQETQYF
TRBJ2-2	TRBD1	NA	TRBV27	TGTGCCAGCAGTCCGCGCGCGCGCTCCCGGGACAGGGTTGGCACCGGGGAGCTGTTTTTT	CASSPRARSRDRVGTGELFF